This T cell receptor beta chain was documented in a study of shared clonotypes between healthy human individuals. Study-wide context: Donor composition was a couple of women and a few men, aged 18 to 49.

The naive CD8 subset, CD45RO-negative cells positively selected for CCR7, excluded terminally differentiated effector memory CD45RA+ cells. Sequenced by immunoSEQ multiplex PCR; TCRdb stores in-frame clones only, minus some. The sample holds approximately 590,000 clones, around 95% seen once. Trimming left V 8 bases short and J 3 bases short, with 13 bases between. The germline gives CDR1 MNHEY, CDR2 SMNVEV (reference sequence). This CDR3 region has 13 residues. This receptor was taken from a woman in her thirties in good health. The sample was naive CD8+ T cells sorted from blood. The chain couples TRBV27 to TRBJ1-2; D is unresolved. CDR3 sequence reads: CASSDQAHYGYTF. CDR3 coding DNA: TGTGCCAGCTCCGATCAGGCTCACTATGGCTACACCTTC.